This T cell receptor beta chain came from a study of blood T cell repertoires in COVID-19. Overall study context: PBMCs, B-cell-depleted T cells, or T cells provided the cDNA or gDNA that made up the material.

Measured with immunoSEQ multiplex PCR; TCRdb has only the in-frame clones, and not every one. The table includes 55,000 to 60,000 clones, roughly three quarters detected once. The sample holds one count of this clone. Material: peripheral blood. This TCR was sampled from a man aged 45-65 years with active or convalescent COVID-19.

The CDR3 region is CASSLSSGATDTQYF. The CDR3 coding sequence is TGTGCCAGCAGCTTGTCTAGCGGGGCCACAGATACGCAGTATTTT. The rearrangement uses TRBV5-4 and TRBJ2-3, with 9 bases matching TRBD2. Germline-derived CDR1 and CDR2 are SGHNT and YYREEE (reference sequence). The CDR3 totals 15 residues. Germline trimming cut 1 base from V and 2 bases from J; bases unmatched to any gene: 2. The variable domain in full, completed from reference TRBV5-4 and TRBJ2-3, reads ETGVTQSPTHLIKTRGQQVTLRCSSQSGHNTVSWYQQALGQGPQFIFQYYREEENGRGNFPPRFSGLQFPNYSSELNVNALELDDSALYLCASSLSSGATDTQYFGPGTRLTVL.